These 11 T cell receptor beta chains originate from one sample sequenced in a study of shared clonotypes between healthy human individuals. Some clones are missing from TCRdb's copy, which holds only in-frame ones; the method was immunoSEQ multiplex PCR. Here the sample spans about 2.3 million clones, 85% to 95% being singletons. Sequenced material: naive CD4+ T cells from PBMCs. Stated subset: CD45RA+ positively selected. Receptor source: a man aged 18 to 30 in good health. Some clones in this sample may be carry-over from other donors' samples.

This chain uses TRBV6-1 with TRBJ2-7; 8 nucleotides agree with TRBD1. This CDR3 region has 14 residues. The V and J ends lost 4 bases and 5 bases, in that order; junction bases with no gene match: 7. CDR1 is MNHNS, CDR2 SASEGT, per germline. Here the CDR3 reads CASSVYRGFDEQYF. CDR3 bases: TGTGCCAGCAGTGTTTACAGGGGGTTCGACGAGCAGTACTTC.

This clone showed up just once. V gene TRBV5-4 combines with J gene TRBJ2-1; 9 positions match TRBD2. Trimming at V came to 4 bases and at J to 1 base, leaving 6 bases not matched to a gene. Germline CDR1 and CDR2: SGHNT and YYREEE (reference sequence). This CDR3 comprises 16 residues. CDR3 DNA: TGTGCCAGCAGCACCCCTGCGGGAGGGTCCTACAATGAGCAGTTCTTC. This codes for CASSTPAGGSYNEQFF.

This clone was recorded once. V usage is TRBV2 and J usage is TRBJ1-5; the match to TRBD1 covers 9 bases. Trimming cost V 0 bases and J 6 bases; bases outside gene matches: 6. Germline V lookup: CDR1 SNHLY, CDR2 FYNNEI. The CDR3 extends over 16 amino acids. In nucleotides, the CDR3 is TGTGCCAGCAGTGAAGCGGGACAGGGATGGAGTCAGCCCCAGCATTTT. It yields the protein CASSEAGQGWSQPQHF.

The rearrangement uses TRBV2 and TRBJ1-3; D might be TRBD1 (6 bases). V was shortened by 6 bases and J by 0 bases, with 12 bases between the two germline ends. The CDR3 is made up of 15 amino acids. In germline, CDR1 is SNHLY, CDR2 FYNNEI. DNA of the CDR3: TGTGCCAGCAGGACGGACAGAAGCTCTGGAAACACCATATATTTT. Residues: CASRTDRSSGNTIYF.

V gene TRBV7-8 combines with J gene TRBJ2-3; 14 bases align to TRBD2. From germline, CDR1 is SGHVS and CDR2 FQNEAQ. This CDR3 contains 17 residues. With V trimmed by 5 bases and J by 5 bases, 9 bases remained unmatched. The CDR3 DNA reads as TGTGCCAGCAGCGCAGACCCGGGACTAGCGGGAGTAGATACGCAGTATTTT. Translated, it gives CASSADPGLAGVDTQYF. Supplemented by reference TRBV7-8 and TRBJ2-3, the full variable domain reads GAGVSQSPRYKVAKRGQDVALRCDPISGHVSLFWYQQALGQGPEFLTYFQNEAQLDKSGLPSDRFFAERPEGSVSTLKIQRTQQEDSAVYLCASSADPGLAGVDTQYFGPGTRLTVL.

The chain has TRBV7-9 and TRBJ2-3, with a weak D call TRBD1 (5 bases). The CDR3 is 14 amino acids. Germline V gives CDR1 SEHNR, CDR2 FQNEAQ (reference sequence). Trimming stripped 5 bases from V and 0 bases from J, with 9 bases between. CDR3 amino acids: CASSVRASTDTQYF. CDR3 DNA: TGTGCCAGCAGCGTCAGGGCTAGCACAGATACGCAGTATTTT.

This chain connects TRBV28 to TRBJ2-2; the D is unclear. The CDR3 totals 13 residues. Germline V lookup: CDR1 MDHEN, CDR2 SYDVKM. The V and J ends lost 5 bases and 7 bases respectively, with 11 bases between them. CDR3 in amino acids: CASSQRAYGELFF. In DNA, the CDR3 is TGTGCCAGCAGTCAACGGGCGTACGGGGAGCTGTTTTTT.

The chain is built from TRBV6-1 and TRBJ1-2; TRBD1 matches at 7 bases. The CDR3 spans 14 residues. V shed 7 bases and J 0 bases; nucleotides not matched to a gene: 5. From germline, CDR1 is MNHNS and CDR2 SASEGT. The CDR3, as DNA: TGTGCCAGCAAAGACAGGGCAGCTAACTATGGCTACACCTTC. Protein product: CASKDRAANYGYTF.

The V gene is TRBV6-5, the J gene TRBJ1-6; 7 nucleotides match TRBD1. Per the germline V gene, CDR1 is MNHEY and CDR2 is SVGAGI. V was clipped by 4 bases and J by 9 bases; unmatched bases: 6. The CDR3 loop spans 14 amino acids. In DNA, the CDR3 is TGTGCCAGCAGTTTAAACAGGGGCGGTTCACCCCTCCACTTT. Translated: CASSLNRGGSPLHF.

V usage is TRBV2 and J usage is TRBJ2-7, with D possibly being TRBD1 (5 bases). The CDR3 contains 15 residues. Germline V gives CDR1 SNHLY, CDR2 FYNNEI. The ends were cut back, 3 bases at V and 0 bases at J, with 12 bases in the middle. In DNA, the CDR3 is TGTGCCAGCAGTGATTACAGGCGCAGCTCCTACGAGCAGTACTTC. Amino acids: CASSDYRRSSYEQYF.

CDR3 loop: CASSLAPSGKGTQYF. CDR3 nucleotide sequence: TGCGCCAGCAGCTTGGCTCCCAGCGGGAAGGGGACCCAGTACTTC. V and J are TRBV5-1 and TRBJ2-5, with 7 bases lining up with TRBD2. Germline assignment: CDR1 SGHRS and CDR2 YFSETQ. The CDR3 consists of 15 residues. V shed 0 bases and J 7 bases; nucleotides not matched to a gene: 9.